Listed here are 15 T cell receptor beta chains from one sample, sequenced in a study of cytomegalovirus exposure and HLA in healthy donors. Method: immunoSEQ multiplex PCR; TCRdb's copy keeps in-frame clones and lacks some. The sample lists about 70,000 clones, 85% to 95% occurring once. The sequencing input was PBMCs. The receptors shown here come from a young man in good health and CMV-seropositive.

This rearrangement joins TRBV21-1 to TRBJ1-2; the table's D call TRBD1 went unverified against the DNA. TRBV21-1 is flagged as a pseudogene. This CDR3 has 15 amino acids. As DNA, the CDR3 is TGTGCCAGCAGCCCCTCATCCGGGACAGGGTACGGCTACACCTTC. It encodes CASSPSSGTGYGYTF.

About this clone itself: This specimen includes other DNA sequences encoding the same CDR3. This chain links TRBV6-4 with TRBJ1-1, with TRBD1 identical over 8 bases. This CDR3 is built from 14 residues. Germline V gives CDR1 MRHNA, CDR2 SNTAGT. Trimming removed 2 bases from V and 5 bases from J; junction bases left unmatched: 4. As DNA, the CDR3 is TGTGCCAGCAGTGACACAGACAGGGGAACTGAAGCTTTCTTT. It yields the protein CASSDTDRGTEAFF.

The chain recombines TRBV29-1 with TRBJ2-7; possible D gene TRBD2, 5 bases. Germline V gene sequence: CDR1 SQVTM, CDR2 ANQGSEA. V was clipped by 5 bases and J by 4 bases, with 12 bases between them. There are 12 residues in the CDR3. In DNA form, the CDR3 reads TGCAGCGTTATGGTCGGAGGATACGAGCAGTACTTC. This codes for CSVMVGGYEQYF.

The chain carries TRBV7-8 and TRBJ2-1; 12 bases agree with TRBD2. The germline V gene has CDR1 SGHVS and CDR2 FQNEAQ. The CDR3 is 17 residues long. With V trimmed by 6 bases and J by 9 bases, 15 bases remained unmatched. In DNA, the CDR3 is TGTGCCAGCAGTTCCCGGACTAGCGGGGACCCTAGGGGTGAGCAGTTCTTC. The encoded protein is CASSSRTSGDPRGEQFF.

The chain recombines TRBV11-3 with TRBJ2-7; D is perhaps TRBD1 (6 bases). The CDR3 runs to 14 residues. The ends were cut back, 0 bases at V and 2 bases at J, with 8 bases in the middle. Per the germline V gene, CDR1 is SGHNT and CDR2 is YENEEA. DNA of the CDR3: TGTGCCAGCAGCTTAGACCGACAGGCCTACGAGCAGTACTTC. Protein: CASSLDRQAYEQYF.

The genes are TRBV5-1 and TRBJ2-7, with TRBD2 matching over 8 bases. The CDR3 extends over 15 amino acids. The germline V gene has CDR1 SGHRS and CDR2 YFSETQ. V gave up 4 bases and J gave up 2 bases; unmatched junction bases: 8. The CDR3 sequence is CASSPGGSSPYEQYF. The CDR3 nucleotides read TGCGCCAGCAGCCCGGGGGGGAGCTCTCCCTACGAGCAGTACTTC.

This clone came up once. This sequence joins TRBV2 and TRBJ2-2; a possible D gene is TRBD2 (6 bases). The CDR3 has 14 residues. V lost 5 bases, J lost 3 bases, and 10 bases lay in between. Germline CDR1 reads SNHLY; CDR2 reads FYNNEI. DNA of the CDR3: TGTGCCAGCAGTATCCGGGAGTACACCGGGGAGCTGTTTTTT. Its protein is CASSIREYTGELFF.

The chain joins TRBV30 to TRBJ1-4, with D maybe TRBD1 (6 bases). CDR1 and CDR2 from the germline V gene are GTSNPN and SVGIG (reference sequence). There are 14 residues in the CDR3. Trimming removed 2 bases at V and 9 bases at J, with 16 bases between. CDR3 in amino acids: CAWSSKGQDKKLFF. The CDR3 DNA sequence: TGTGCCTGGAGTTCCAAGGGACAAGATAAAAAACTGTTTTTT.

V is TRBV30 and J is TRBJ2-2; possible D gene TRBD1, 6 bases. Per the germline V gene, CDR1 is GTSNPN and CDR2 is SVGIG (reference sequence). CDR3 length: 12 residues. V gave up 7 bases and J gave up 3 bases, with 9 bases separating them. In DNA form, the CDR3 reads TGTGCCTCACAGGGTTACACCGGGGAGCTGTTTTTT. Translation gives CASQGYTGELFF.

This clone appeared a single time. The chain links TRBV13 to TRBJ2-7, with 9 bases lining up with TRBD2. Germline V CDR1 and CDR2: PRHDT, FYEKMQ (reference sequence). The CDR3 loop spans 15 amino acids. The V gene end was trimmed by 5 bases and the J gene end by 0 bases; junction bases not matched to a gene: 5. CDR3 DNA: TGTGCCAGCAGCGCCCGACTAGCGGCCTCCTACGAGCAGTACTTC. This translates into CASSARLAASYEQYF.

The chain links TRBV28 to TRBJ1-4; D might be TRBD1 (6 bases). V dropped 2 bases and J dropped 0 bases, with 10 bases sitting between them. CDR1 is MDHEN and CDR2 is SYDVKM in the germline V gene. This CDR3 region has 16 residues. The chain's CDR3 is CASSLIGQSTNEKLFF. The CDR3 nucleotides read TGTGCCAGCAGTTTAATCGGACAGTCAACTAATGAAAAACTGTTTTTT. Filled out from reference TRBV28 and TRBJ1-4, the complete variable domain reads DVKVTQSSRYLVKRTGEKVFLECVQDMDHENMFWYRQDPGLGLRLIYFSYDVKMKEKGDIPEGYSVSREKKERFSLILESASTNQTSMYLCASSLIGQSTNEKLFFGSGTQLSVL.

The genes are TRBV20-1 and TRBJ2-7, with a tentative D call TRBD2 (5 bases). This CDR3 contains 11 residues. Germline V gene lookup returns CDR1 DFQATT and CDR2 SNEGSKA (reference sequence). Between the trimmed V and J ends, which lost 2 bases and 6 bases, there was a span of 8 bases. The CDR3 DNA reads as TGCAGTGCTAGACTAGCTGGCGAGCAGTACTTC. It encodes CSARLAGEQYF.

This sequence joins TRBV5-5 and TRBJ2-3; D is unclear. Germline values: CDR1 SGHKS, CDR2 YYEKEE (reference sequence). This CDR3 region has 14 residues. The germline V and J ends were trimmed by 0 bases and 4 bases, with 9 bases remaining between them. The CDR3 bases are TGTGCCAGCAGCTTGGAAGCCCTGGCAGATACGCAGTATTTT. This translates into CASSLEALADTQYF.

This sequence joins TRBV6-1 and TRBJ2-3, with 11 positions matching TRBD1. This CDR3 is built from 14 residues. With 11 bases clipped from V and 2 bases from J, the junction kept 6 bases outside the gene matches. The V gene's germline CDR1 is MNHNS and CDR2 SASEGT. The CDR3: CAGSGQGATDTQYF. The CDR3 DNA sequence: TGTGCCGGCTCAGGACAGGGGGCCACAGATACGCAGTATTTT.

The CDR3 coding sequence is TGTGCCAGCAGCTCCCGGGACTACGGAGAGACCCAGTACTTC. Its translation is CASSSRDYGETQYF. The chain is built from TRBV5-4 and TRBJ2-5; 7 nucleotides line up with TRBD2. The CDR3 sequence is 14 residues long. Germline-derived CDR1 and CDR2 are SGHNT and YYREEE (reference sequence). V lost 3 bases, J lost 4 bases, and 6 bases stayed unmatched.